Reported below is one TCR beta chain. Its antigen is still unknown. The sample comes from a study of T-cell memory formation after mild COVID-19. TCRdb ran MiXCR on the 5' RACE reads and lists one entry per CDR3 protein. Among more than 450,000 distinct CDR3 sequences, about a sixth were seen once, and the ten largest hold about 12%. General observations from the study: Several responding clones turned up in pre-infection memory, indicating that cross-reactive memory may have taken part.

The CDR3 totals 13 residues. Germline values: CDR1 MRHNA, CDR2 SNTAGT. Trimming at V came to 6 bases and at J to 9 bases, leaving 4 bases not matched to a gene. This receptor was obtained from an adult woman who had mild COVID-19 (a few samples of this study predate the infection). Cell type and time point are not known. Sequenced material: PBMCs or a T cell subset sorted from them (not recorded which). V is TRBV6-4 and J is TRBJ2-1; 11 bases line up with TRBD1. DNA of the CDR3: TGTGCCAGCAGCCGGGACAGGGGGAGTGAGCAGTTCTTC. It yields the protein CASSRDRGSEQFF.